A selection of T cell receptor beta chains follows, all from one sample in a study of blood T cell repertoires in COVID-19. Sequencing was performed with immunoSEQ multiplex PCR; in TCRdb, only in-frame clones are kept and a portion is missing. The repertoire has 250,000 or so clones, about nine tenths of them found once; the top ten carry less than 3.5%. Sequencing input: peripheral blood. Receptors originate from a woman between 55 and 75 years old with acute or convalescent COVID-19. Each CDR3 is given with its conserved first and last residue. A D gene is named only where the DNA matches it firmly. Not every row has a clone size; where given, it reads once, few, many or a size class.

TRBJ2-7 . . TRBV6-5 TGTGCCAGCAGCCCAGGGGCAATCACCTACGAGCAGTACTTC CASSPGAITYEQYF
TRBJ1-2 . . TRBV10-1 TGCGCCAGCAGTGCCCAGGGCAGCTATGGCTACACCTTC CASSAQGSYGYTF
TRBJ2-7 . . TRBV18 TGTGCCAGCTCATTACGGACTGGCGTCTACGAGCAGTACTTC CASSLRTGVYEQYF
TRBJ2-5 few TRBD1 TRBV2 TGTGCCAGCAGTTCGACAGGGTTTTCAGAGACCCAGTACTTC CASSSTGFSETQYF
TRBJ1-3 . . TRBV6-5 TGTGCCAGCAGTTACTCTGGCAGGGCTGGAAACACCATATATTTT CASSYSGRAGNTIYF
TRBJ1-4 . TRBD1 TRBV27 TGTGCCAGCAGGAACAGGGGAGGCGGTGAAAAACTGTTTTTT CASRNRGGGEKLFF
TRBJ2-7 . TRBD1 TRBV28 TGTGCCAGCTCATTAAGGACAGGGGGCTACGAGCAGTACTTC CASSLRTGGYEQYF
TRBJ1-1 once TRBD1 TRBV19 TGTGCCAGTAGTATGAGGACAGGGACCACTGAAGCTTTCTTT CASSMRTGTTEAFF
TRBJ1-2 . . TRBV14 TGTGCCAGCAGCCAAGACAACTCTCGGGGCGGGAATGGCTACACCTTC CASSQDNSRGGNGYTF
TRBJ1-2 . TRBD1 TRBV14 TGTGCCAGCAGCCAAGGCCGACAGGGACCCACGGCTAGGGGCTACACCTTC CASSQGRQGPTARGYTF
TRBJ1-1 . TRBD1 TRBV28 TGTGCCAGCAGTTTATGGGACAGGGCCCTAGGTGAAGCTTTCTTT CASSLWDRALGEAFF
TRBJ1-1 . TRBD1 TRBV19 TGTGCCAGTAGTACCGGGACAGGGGGAGGGACTGAAGCTTTCTTT CASSTGTGGGTEAFF
TRBJ2-5 . TRBD1 TRBV28 TGTGCCAGCAGCTACGGATTCCTCCCGGGACAGCAAGAGACCCAGTACTTC CASSYGFLPGQQETQYF
TRBJ2-7 . . TRBV6-1 TGTGCCAGCAGTGAAAGGCCACGGCCCGGGACTCTTTTCTCCTACGAGCAGTACTTC CASSERPRPGTLFSYEQYF
TRBJ2-5 . TRBD2 TRBV18 TGTGCCAGCTCAGGCGGACTAGCGGAAAGGGAGACCCAGTACTTC CASSGGLAERETQYF
TRBJ2-5 . . TRBV18 TGTGCCAGCTCACCACCGGGAGGAAGGGAGACCCAGTACTTC CASSPPGGRETQYF
TRBJ1-4 . TRBD1 TRBV7-9 TGTGCCAGCAGCTTATCAGGGGGCATGACTAATGAAAAACTGTTTTTT CASSLSGGMTNEKLFF
TRBJ2-4 . . TRBV21-1 TGTGCCAGCAAAAGTAGGCAGGGTCAAAACATTCAGTACTTC CASKSRQGQNIQYF
TRBJ1-6 . TRBD1 TRBV9 TGTGCCAGCAGCGCGCCTACAGGGGGCTCCTATAATTCACCCCTCCACTTT CASSAPTGGSYNSPLHF
TRBJ2-5 . . TRBV7-2 TGTGCCAGCAGCTTATCCGCAGGGCGGATGCGAGAGACCCAGTACTTC CASSLSAGRMRETQYF
TRBJ1-1 . . TRBV6-5 TGTGCCAGCATTACTACAGGGTTGGGGGATGAAGCTTTCTTT CASITTGLGDEAFF
TRBJ2-1 . TRBD2 TRBV10-2 TGCGCCAGCAGGGGGGCGGGGGGACTCCATGAGCAGTTCTTC CASRGAGGLHEQFF
TRBJ1-2 once TRBD1 TRBV19 TGTGCCAGTATTCCTGGGGCAGGGGGCCACTATGGCTACACCTTC CASIPGAGGHYGYTF
TRBJ2-3 . TRBD2 TRBV9 TGTGCCAGCAACGTAGCGGGAAGGGCAGATACGCAGTATTTT CASNVAGRADTQYF
TRBJ2-2 . TRBD2 TRBV6-1 TGTGCCAGCAGTGGCCTACTAGCGGGAGTAGGTACCGGGGAGCTGTTTTTT CASSGLLAGVGTGELFF
TRBJ2-3 . TRBD2 TRBV24-1 TGTGCCACCAGTGCCACTAGCGGGAGGGCCGGTGGTACAGATACGCAGTATTTT CATSATSGRAGGTDTQYF
TRBJ1-2 . . TRBV27 TGTGCCAGCAGAACTTCCGGGGGTCATAACTATGGCTACACCTTC CASRTSGGHNYGYTF
TRBJ1-3 few TRBD1 TRBV5-1 TGCGCCAGCAGCTCAGAGGGGGCACGGGGAAACACCATATATTTT CASSSEGARGNTIYF
TRBJ2-5 . TRBD2 TRBV7-3 TGTGCCAGCAGCTTAGGCGGGGGGTTCCAAGAGACCCAGTACTTC CASSLGGGFQETQYF
TRBJ2-1 . . TRBV23-1 TGCGCCAGCAGTCCTGGACAGAGCTCCTACAATGAGCAGTTCTTC CASSPGQSSYNEQFF
TRBJ2-4 . TRBD1 TRBV19 TGTGCCAGTACCGCGACAGGGGCCAAAAACATTCAGTACTTC CASTATGAKNIQYF
TRBJ1-6 . TRBD1 TRBV6-5 TGTGCCAGCAGAGGGACAGGGAATTCACCCCTCCACTTT CASRGTGNSPLHF
TRBJ1-2 . . TRBV2 TGTGCCAGCAGCGGACAGAACTATGGCTACACCTTC CASSGQNYGYTF
TRBJ2-1 . TRBD1 TRBV7-2 TGTGCCAGCAGCGTAGGGACAGAGATCTACAATGAGCAGTTCTTC CASSVGTEIYNEQFF
TRBJ2-3 . . TRBV5-1 TGCGCCAGCAGCTTGCTGGATACGCAGTATTTT CASSLLDTQYF
TRBJ1-2 . . TRBV5-6 TGTGCCAGCAGCTTGGATCGGAGGGGCTATGGCTACACCTTC CASSLDRRGYGYTF
TRBJ1-5 . TRBD1 TRBV12-3/TRBV12-4 TGTGCCAGCTCGGGACAGCTAAATCAGCCCCAGCATTTT CASSGQLNQPQHF
TRBJ1-2 . . TRBV5-4 TGTGCCAGCAGCGGGCCTGGGCAGCGGTATGGCTACACCTTC CASSGPGQRYGYTF
TRBJ1-2 . . TRBV15 TGTGCCACCAGCAGAGCCCTTAAGGGGGACGGCTACACCTTC CATSRALKGDGYTF
TRBJ2-5 . . TRBV15 TGTGCCACCAGCAGAGATCAGAAGGAGACCCAGTACTTC CATSRDQKETQYF